A selection of T cell receptor beta chains follows, all from one sample in a study of T cells after yellow fever vaccination. TCRdb redid the calling of the 5' RACE reads with MiXCR, one entry per CDR3 protein. The sample yields just under 600,000 distinct CDR3 sequences, roughly 12% seen once. Source: PBMCs, taken on the day of the yellow fever booster vaccination. The receptor set was obtained from a man between 25 and 39 years old who received the YFV17D yellow fever vaccine. Both conserved end residues are trimmed from each CDR3. The D gene is left open where the match is weak.

>TRBV18|TRBD1|TRBJ1-1
ASSPLRTGTNTEAF
>TRBV19|-|TRBJ2-5
ASRERNQETQY
>TRBV11-3|-|TRBJ2-3
ASSLGAHSTDTQY
>TRBV18|-|TRBJ2-7
ASWSGSYEQY
>TRBV6-2/TRBV6-3|-|TRBJ2-1
ASSYSLVGGDEQF
>TRBV15|-|TRBJ1-5
ATTWGPNQPQH
>TRBV5-6|TRBD2|TRBJ2-1
ASSSGGLNDEQF
>TRBV12-3/TRBV12-4|TRBD1|TRBJ2-3
ASSPPGGADTQY
>TRBV9|TRBD2|TRBJ2-7
ASSVDTAGEQQY
>TRBV20-1|-|TRBJ2-1
SARDRRGWYEQF
>TRBV12-3/TRBV12-4|-|TRBJ2-7
ASSLQGLVDEQY
>TRBV4-3|TRBD1|TRBJ2-7
ASSQEGTGGSAEQY
>TRBV10-2|-|TRBJ2-3
ASSGGAAGTDTQY
>TRBV5-1|-|TRBJ2-4
ASRGDGIQY
>TRBV5-1|TRBD1|TRBJ1-1
ASGPGDRVTEAF
>TRBV4-3|TRBD2|TRBJ2-7
ASSLRLAGTYEQY
>TRBV4-2|TRBD2|TRBJ2-7
ASSQETGGSYEQY
>TRBV7-2|TRBD2|TRBJ2-5
ASSLKLAGGPYETQY
>TRBV20-1|TRBD2|TRBJ2-5
SAPIWGGEETQY
>TRBV5-1|TRBD1|TRBJ2-3
ASSFLVQGIDTQY
>TRBV6-1|TRBD1|TRBJ2-2
ASGPGTGSTGELF
>TRBV7-2|TRBD1|TRBJ1-5
ASSSDRAQGSNQPQH